Given below is one T cell receptor (beta chain) in context. Its antigen remains unidentified. TCRdb's table, derived via immunoSEQ multiplex PCR, lists solely in-frame clones and lacks some. The repertoire has 190,000 or so clones, 90% to 95% of them found once; the top ten carry 0.067%. The sample originates from a study of shared clonotypes between healthy human individuals. Germline-derived CDR1 and CDR2 are KGHSH and LQKENI. V lost 3 bases, J lost 2 bases, and 11 bases lay in between. The CDR3 is 15 amino acids. Study outcomes and limitations: Despite large depth, sorted-subset datasets appeared incompletely sequenced.

Sequencing was performed on naive CD4+ T cells sorted from blood. Subset noted: CD45RA+ positively selected. J is TRBJ1-5 and V is TRBV18; D may be TRBD1 (6 bases). The clonotype was recovered from a woman aged 25 to 39 in good health. The CDR3 coding sequence is TGTGCCAGCTCACCGGGGGCTGACGGCAATCAGCCCCAGCATTTT. Its protein product is CASSPGADGNQPQHF.